One sample yielded the 25 T cell receptor beta chains listed below, sequenced in a study of regulatory T cells in long-lasting Graves disease. Arm-PCR of CDR3 regions and iRepertoire HTBI primers were the basis on which TCR beta libraries were built. TCRdb redid the calling of the multiplex PCR reads with MiXCR, one entry per CDR3 protein. The sample contains approximately 400,000 distinct CDR3 sequences, roughly 20% of which appear only once. Time point reported: persistent/refractory GD, antithyroid drugs over 5 years with positive TRAb. Isolated PBMC RNA provided the starting material for the TCR library. The sample consisted of peripheral blood mononuclear cells (PBMCs), taken when the disease was refractory, from a patient treated with antithyroid drugs. Source of these receptors: a woman aged 35 to 49 with Graves disease.

Concerning this clonotype itself: A much larger clone sits a single nucleotide away, making a read error possible. The chain combines TRBV28 with TRBJ1-5, with 7 bases fitting TRBD1. CDR3 size: 13 residues. Germline V gene data show CDR1 as MDHEN and CDR2 as SYDVKM. The CDR3 DNA reads TGTGCCAGCATTAAGACAGGGAGACAGCCCCGGCATTTT. Encoded protein: CASIKTGRQPRHF. Using reference TRBV28 and TRBJ1-5 for the parts outside the CDR3, the full variable domain is DVKVTQSSRYLVKRTGEKVFLECVQDMDHENMFWYRQDPGLGLRLIYFSYDVKMKEKGDIPEGYSVSREKKERFSLILESASTNQTSMYLCASIKTGRQPRHFGDGTRLSIL.

This clonotype appeared a few times. The chain links TRBV11-2 to TRBJ2-1; 11 bases map to TRBD2. CDR3 length: 15 amino acids. V gave up 6 bases and J gave up 2 bases; unmatched junction bases: 3. The germline gives CDR1 SGHAT, CDR2 FQNNGV. CDR3 in amino acids: CASSSGLAAYNEQFF. CDR3 coding DNA: TGTGCCAGCAGTTCGGGACTAGCGGCCTACAATGAGCAGTTCTTC.

This clonotype was counted ten times or more. This chain links TRBV7-9 with TRBJ1-2; 7 positions match TRBD1. The CDR3 has 12 amino acids. V dropped 4 bases and J dropped 8; count of bases not matched to a gene: 4. The V gene's germline CDR1 is SEHNR and CDR2 FQNEAQ (reference sequence). The CDR3 coding sequence is TGTGCCAGCAGCTATGGGACAGTCGGCTACACCTTC. This codes for CASSYGTVGYTF.

The chain carries TRBV3-1 and TRBJ1-4, with a weak D call TRBD1 (6 bases). Looked up from germline, CDR1 is LGHDT and CDR2 is YNNKEL (reference sequence). The CDR3 has 15 residues. V was clipped by 1 base and J by 8 bases, with 14 bases between them. The CDR3 here is CASSQGLRTEEKLFF. The CDR3 nucleotides read TGTGCCAGCAGCCAAGGGCTAAGGACAGAAGAAAAACTGTTTTTT.

This clonotype was recorded a few times. The genes are TRBV20-1 and TRBJ2-7; D tentatively reads TRBD1 or TRBD2 (5 bases each). V was trimmed by 6 bases and J by 6 bases, leaving 18 bases between them. The length of the CDR3 is 13 residues. Germline V gives CDR1 DFQATT, CDR2 SNEGSKA (reference sequence). CDR3 bases: TGCAGTGCCTGGACACGGAGGTTCTCCGAGCAGTACTTC. Protein sequence: CSAWTRRFSEQYF.

This clonotype was picked up a small number of times. The chain couples TRBV5-4 to TRBJ2-7, with 11 positions matching TRBD2. J gave up 2 bases and V 4 bases, and 5 bases lay outside the gene matches. The CDR3 is 15 amino acids. From germline, CDR1 is SGHNT and CDR2 YYREEE (reference sequence). This chain's CDR3 is CASSQGLAVTYEQYF. The CDR3 DNA reads as TGTGCCAGCAGCCAGGGACTAGCGGTGACCTACGAGCAGTACTTC.

This clonotype occurred many times. The chain joins TRBV20-1 to TRBJ1-2; a weak D match, TRBD1 (5 bases). Germline CDR1 DFQATT, CDR2 SNEGSKA (reference sequence). V dropped 6 bases and J dropped 4 bases, with 12 bases sitting between them. The CDR3 is 12 residues long. The CDR3 bases are TGCAGTGCCGGTGACAGTGTCTATGGCTACACCTTC. Translation: CSAGDSVYGYTF.

This clonotype was detected a few times. The chain is built from TRBV11-2 and TRBJ2-7; the D gene is possibly TRBD2 (6 bases). Germline CDR1 is SGHAT and CDR2 is FQNNGV. The CDR3 is made up of 17 amino acids. Deletions cut 0 bases from V and 0 bases from J, with 15 bases between. DNA of the CDR3: TGTGCCAGCAGCTTAGATCTGGTGGCGGGAAGCTCCTACGAGCAGTACTTC. This gives the protein CASSLDLVAGSSYEQYF.

The chain recombines TRBV7-2 with TRBJ2-7; maybe TRBD2 (7 bases). The CDR3 has 16 amino acids. Germline V gives CDR1 SGHTA, CDR2 FQGNSA. V dropped 3 bases and J dropped 3 bases, with 18 bases sitting between them. CDR3 coding DNA: TGTGCCAGCAGCTTGGGGCAGGGCGGGGGCTACTACGAGCAGTACTTC. Its translation: CASSLGQGGGYYEQYF. The full variable domain, completed using reference TRBV7-2 and TRBJ2-7, is GAGVSQSPSNKVTEKGKDVELRCDPISGHTALYWYRQSLGQGLEFLIYFQGNSAPDKSGLPSDRFSAERTGGSVSTLTIQRTQQEDSAVYLCASSLGQGGGYYEQYFGPGTRLTVT.

This clonotype was seen many times. The rearrangement links TRBV12-3 or TRBV12-4 to TRBJ2-5, with 10 bases aligning to TRBD1. CDR3 size: 14 residues. J was trimmed by 5 bases and V by 4 bases; bases with no gene match: 4. The CDR3 spells CASSSGTGAETQYF. DNA for the CDR3: TGTGCCAGCAGTTCCGGGACAGGGGCTGAGACCCAGTACTTC.

This clonotype appeared many times. The V call is TRBV7-2, the J call TRBJ2-7; D unclear. The ends were cut back, 5 bases at V and 1 base at J, with 15 bases in the middle. Germline lookup yields CDR1 SGHTA and CDR2 FQGNSA. The CDR3 is made up of 15 amino acids. CDR3 nucleotides: TGTGCCAGCAGCCACTCGATGGAATTTTCCTACGAGCAGTACTTC. Translating it yields CASSHSMEFSYEQYF. The variable domain in full, completed from reference TRBV7-2 and TRBJ2-7, reads GAGVSQSPSNKVTEKGKDVELRCDPISGHTALYWYRQSLGQGLEFLIYFQGNSAPDKSGLPSDRFSAERTGGSVSTLTIQRTQQEDSAVYLCASSHSMEFSYEQYFGPGTRLTVT.

On this clonotype: A much larger clone is a single base away; this may be a read error. The chain combines TRBV20-1 with TRBJ2-7; 11 bases are a match to TRBD1. The germline gives CDR1 DFQATT, CDR2 SNEGSKA (reference sequence). The length of the CDR3 is 14 residues. The V gene end was trimmed by 5 bases and the J gene end by 6 bases; junction bases not matched to a gene: 9. CDR3 DNA: TGCAGTGCTCCCCGGACAGGGGGCGCGGGCGAGCAGTACTTC. As protein: CSAPRTGGAGEQYF.

This clonotype has a count of ten or more. The chain carries TRBV2 and TRBJ1-5, with a possible D match to TRBD1 (5 bases). This CDR3 contains 15 residues. V shed 8 bases and J shed 0 bases, with 14 bases lying between them. In germline, CDR1 is SNHLY, CDR2 FYNNEI. The CDR3 reads CASSRRAYSNQPQHF. In DNA form, the CDR3 reads TGTGCCAGCTCCCGCAGGGCCTATAGCAATCAGCCCCAGCATTTT.

This clonotype was seen many times. The chain combines TRBV12-3 or TRBV12-4 with TRBJ2-7, with TRBD1 identical over 11 bases. Trimming removed 1 base from V and 12 bases from J; junction bases left unmatched: 2. The CDR3 loop spans 12 amino acids. The CDR3 protein is CASSLVDRGLYF. CDR3 DNA sequence: TGTGCCAGCAGTTTAGTGGACAGGGGGCTGTACTTC.

This clonotype occurred a few times. The gene calls are TRBV7-9 and TRBJ2-6, with TRBD1 matching over 9 bases. The junction had 5 bases not matched to a gene; V was cut back by 1 base and J by 1 base. The length of the CDR3 is 18 residues. Germline V lookup: CDR1 SEHNR, CDR2 FQNEAQ (reference sequence). CDR3 region: CASSLGGQGLSGANVLTF. The CDR3 DNA reads as TGTGCCAGCAGCTTAGGGGGACAGGGCCTTTCTGGGGCCAACGTCCTGACTTTC.

This clonotype was detected only a few times. The chain has TRBV30 and TRBJ2-1; no firm D call. Germline V lookup: CDR1 GTSNPN, CDR2 SVGIG (reference sequence). The CDR3 has 13 residues. Deletions cut 3 bases from V and 0 bases from J, with 6 bases between. CDR3 sequence reads: CAWRQPSYNEQFF. The DNA of the CDR3 is TGTGCCTGGAGGCAACCCTCCTACAATGAGCAGTTCTTC.

This clonotype came up many times. V usage is TRBV20-1 and J usage is TRBJ1-1, with D uncertain. The CDR3 contains 14 residues. Germline V lookup: CDR1 DFQATT, CDR2 SNEGSKA (reference sequence). V was trimmed by 3 bases and J by 4 bases, leaving 15 bases between them. The CDR3 DNA sequence: TGCAGTGCTAGTCCCCCACGGGAGGGCACTGAAGCTTTCTTT. Translating it yields CSASPPREGTEAFF.

This clonotype was counted only a few times. The chain links TRBV13 to TRBJ2-3; TRBD1 aligns across 9 bases. Germline trimming cut 4 bases from V and 4 bases from J; bases unmatched to any gene: 12. The CDR3 has 17 amino acids. Looked up from germline, CDR1 is PRHDT and CDR2 is FYEKMQ (reference sequence). In DNA, the CDR3 is TGTGCCAGCAGCTCGAAAGTACAGGGGGCAGAGTCAGATACGCAGTATTTT. Translated: CASSSKVQGAESDTQYF.

Ten or more counts support this clonotype. The chain links TRBV11-2 to TRBJ2-7; TRBD1 matches 9 bases. CDR1 and CDR2 from the germline V gene are SGHAT and FQNNGV. The V segment lost 4 bases and the J segment 1 base; nucleotides outside the gene matches: 2. This CDR3 is built from 14 residues. The CDR3 region is CASSWDRVSYEQYF. The CDR3 DNA sequence: TGTGCCAGCAGCTGGGACAGGGTATCCTACGAGCAGTACTTC. Supplemented by reference TRBV11-2 and TRBJ2-7, the full variable domain reads EAGVAQSPRYKIIEKRQSVAFWCNPISGHATLYWYQQILGQGPKLLIQFQNNGVVDDSQLPKDRFSAERLKGVDSTLKIQPAKLEDSAVYLCASSWDRVSYEQYFGPGTRLTVT.

This clonotype has only a few counts. V gene TRBV6-2 or TRBV6-3 combines with J gene TRBJ2-5; D not certain. Germline-derived CDR1 and CDR2 are MNHEY and SVGEGT. This CDR3 is 19 amino acids long. V lost 6 bases and J lost 3, with 29 bases in between. CDR3 sequence: CASSPPEAGSKPGEETQYF. For the CDR3, the DNA is TGTGCCAGCAGCCCGCCCGAGGCAGGTTCTAAACCCGGCGAAGAGACCCAGTACTTC.

This clonotype turned up a few times. The J gene is TRBJ1-1, the V gene TRBV5-1; D unresolved. The CDR3 is 16 residues long. Germline V gene sequence: CDR1 SGHRS, CDR2 YFSETQ. Trimming took 0 bases from V and 0 from J, leaving 12 bases between them. This CDR3 is CASSLEGRGMNTEAFF. DNA of the CDR3: TGCGCCAGCAGCTTGGAGGGCCGAGGGATGAACACTGAAGCTTTCTTT.

J is TRBJ2-7 and V is TRBV7-9; no reliable D call. There are 12 residues in the CDR3. The germline CDR1 and CDR2 sequences are SEHNR and FQNEAQ (reference sequence). V was pared by 8 bases and J by 5 bases, with 13 bases between. CDR3 bases: TGTGCCAGCGGCCAAGGGCAGAACGAGCAGTACTTC. Encoded protein: CASGQGQNEQYF.

This clonotype was recorded at least ten times. This chain links TRBV6-1 with TRBJ1-1; D is undetermined. Germline CDR1 MNHNS, CDR2 SASEGT. The CDR3 is 16 residues long. V lost 6 bases to trimming and J lost 0 bases, with 17 bases between them. CDR3 sequence (DNA): TGTGCCAGCAGATTACATCTAGAGTACATGAACACTGAAGCTTTCTTT. Translated: CASRLHLEYMNTEAFF.

This clonotype was found many times. The chain is built from TRBV12-3 or TRBV12-4 and TRBJ1-5; 7 bases line up with TRBD1. The CDR3 extends over 15 amino acids. V was clipped by 2 bases and J by 3 bases; unmatched bases: 4. The CDR3 nucleotides read TGTGCCAGCAGTTTAACAGGGGTTCCCAATCAGCCCCAGCATTTT. The encoded protein is CASSLTGVPNQPQHF.

This clonotype came up a few times. The chain employs TRBV6-1 and TRBJ2-7; D is possibly TRBD1 (6 bases). V dropped 6 bases and J dropped 3 bases, with 18 bases sitting between them. This CDR3 is 15 amino acids long. The V gene's germline CDR1 is MNHNS and CDR2 SASEGT. CDR3 nucleotide sequence: TGTGCCAGCAGCTTTACTCAGCAACAGGGCTACGAGCAGTACTTC. This encodes CASSFTQQQGYEQYF.